The clone carrying this T cell receptor beta chain was seen more than once but under ten times. Its antigen is currently unknown. This CDR3 spans 15 amino acids. The germline V gene encodes CDR1 MGHRA and CDR2 YSYEKL. Trimming cost V 5 bases and J 2 bases; bases outside gene matches: 6. These data originate in a study of beta chain features in type 1 diabetes. Study-wide points: It was among patients, rather than healthy donors, that naive, central memory and Treg TCRB repertoires appeared more similar.

The sequenced template was cDNA made from the entire isolated RNA. Naive, central memory and regulatory T cell samples produced a mean of about 3.5 million reads. Some clones are missing from TCRdb's copy, which holds only in-frame ones; the method was immunoSEQ multiplex PCR. The data show 130,000 to 150,000 clones, with 10% seen just once and less than 1.5% held by the top ten. Sequenced material: naive CD4+ T cells from blood. The clonotype originates from a man between 18 and 35 years old in good health. The chain joins TRBV4-1 to TRBJ1-2, with TRBD1 matching 9 bases. The CDR3 nucleotides are TGCGCCAGCAGCTTCCAAACAGGGGGCAACTATGGCTACACCTTC. Protein product: CASSFQTGGNYGYTF.